This T cell receptor (beta chain) was sequenced for a study of blood T cells in healthy people across ages. This clonotype was picked up one time. The second PCR ran roughly 6 to 12 cycles with a sample-barcoded 5' primer and J-beta primers. TCRdb used MiXCR to reprocess the 5' RACE reads, holding one entry per CDR3 protein. This table holds 1 million or so distinct CDR3 sequences, under 55% found once. The receptor's source is a woman aged 55 to 70 in good health. Material for sequencing was blood.

CDR3 residues: CASSLATSGGTDTQYF. The CDR3 region has the DNA TGTGCCAGCAGCTTGGCTACTAGCGGGGGGACAGATACGCAGTATTTT. The V call is TRBV5-5, the J call TRBJ2-3; TRBD2 matches 12 bases. The CDR3 consists of 16 residues. V lost 0 bases, J lost 3 bases, and 2 bases stayed unmatched. The germline gives CDR1 SGHKS, CDR2 YYEKEE (reference sequence).